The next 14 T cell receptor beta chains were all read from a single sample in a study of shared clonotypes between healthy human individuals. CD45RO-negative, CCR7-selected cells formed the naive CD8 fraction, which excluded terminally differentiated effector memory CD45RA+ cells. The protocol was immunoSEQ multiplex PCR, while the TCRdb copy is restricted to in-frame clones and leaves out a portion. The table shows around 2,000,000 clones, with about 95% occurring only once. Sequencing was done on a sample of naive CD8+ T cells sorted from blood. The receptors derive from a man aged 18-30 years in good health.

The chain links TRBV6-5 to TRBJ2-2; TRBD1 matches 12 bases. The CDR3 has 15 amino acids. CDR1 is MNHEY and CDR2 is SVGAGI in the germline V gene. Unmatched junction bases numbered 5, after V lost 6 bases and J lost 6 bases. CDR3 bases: TGTGCCAGCAGCGGGACAGGGGGCTCTTCCGGGGAGCTGTTTTTT. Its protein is CASSGTGGSSGELFF.

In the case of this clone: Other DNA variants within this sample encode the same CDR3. Here the CDR3 reads CASSLLNTEAFF. The CDR3 DNA is TGTGCCAGCAGTCTGCTGAACACTGAAGCTTTCTTT. This chain links TRBV5-8 with TRBJ1-1, with D unresolved. Trimming stripped 5 bases from V and 0 bases from J, with 5 bases between. Germline V gene data show CDR1 as SGHTS and CDR2 as YDEGEE. The CDR3 is made up of 12 amino acids.

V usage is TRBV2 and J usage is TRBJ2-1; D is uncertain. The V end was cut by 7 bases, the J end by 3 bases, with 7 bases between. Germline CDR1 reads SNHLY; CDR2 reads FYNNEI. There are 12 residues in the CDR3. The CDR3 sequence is CASKGYYNEQFF. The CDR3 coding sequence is TGTGCCAGCAAAGGGTACTACAATGAGCAGTTCTTC.

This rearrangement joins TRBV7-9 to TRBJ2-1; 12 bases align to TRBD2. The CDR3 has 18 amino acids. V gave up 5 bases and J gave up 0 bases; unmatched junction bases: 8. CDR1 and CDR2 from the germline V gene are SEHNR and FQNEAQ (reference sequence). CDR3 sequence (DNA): TGTGCCAGCAGCCCCGGGACTAGCGGGTTTATCTCCTACAATGAGCAGTTCTTC. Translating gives CASSPGTSGFISYNEQFF.

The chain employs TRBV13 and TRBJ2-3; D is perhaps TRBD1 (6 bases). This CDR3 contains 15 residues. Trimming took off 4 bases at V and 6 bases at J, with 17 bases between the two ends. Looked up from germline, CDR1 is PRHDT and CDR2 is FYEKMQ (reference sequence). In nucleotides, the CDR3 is TGTGCCAGCAGCTCCCTCGACTGGGGACACGATACGCAGTATTTT. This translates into CASSSLDWGHDTQYF.

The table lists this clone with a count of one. CDR3 sequence (DNA): TGTGCCAGTGGGAGGAGGCCGGACACTGAAGCTTTCTTT. It encodes CASGRRPDTEAFF. This chain connects TRBV19 to TRBJ1-1; D call uncertain. CDR3 length: 13 residues. V lost 8 bases, J lost 3 bases, and 13 bases lay in between. CDR1 and CDR2 (germline): LNHDA, SQIVND (reference sequence).

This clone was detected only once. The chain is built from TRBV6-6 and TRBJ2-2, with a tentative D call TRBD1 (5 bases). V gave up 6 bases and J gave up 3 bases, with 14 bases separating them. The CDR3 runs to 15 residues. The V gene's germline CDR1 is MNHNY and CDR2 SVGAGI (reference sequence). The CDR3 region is CASSPGRRDTGELFF. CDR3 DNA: TGTGCCAGCAGCCCAGGGCGCCGGGACACCGGGGAGCTGTTTTTT.

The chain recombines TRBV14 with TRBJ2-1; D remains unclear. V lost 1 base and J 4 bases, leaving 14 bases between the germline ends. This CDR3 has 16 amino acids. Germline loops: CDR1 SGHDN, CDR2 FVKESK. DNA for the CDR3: TGTGCCAGCAGCCAAGTCGAGGCTCAATTTTACAATGAGCAGTTCTTC. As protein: CASSQVEAQFYNEQFF.

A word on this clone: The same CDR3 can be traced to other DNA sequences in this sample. The CDR3 bases are TGTGCCAGCAGTTCCGGGAGTTACAATGAGCAGTTCTTC. It is translated as CASSSGSYNEQFF. This chain links TRBV27 with TRBJ2-1, with TRBD2 as a possible D gene (6 bases). The CDR3 runs 13 residues. V lost 4 bases and J 4 bases, leaving 8 bases between the germline ends. CDR1 is MNHEY and CDR2 is SMNVEV in the germline V gene (reference sequence).

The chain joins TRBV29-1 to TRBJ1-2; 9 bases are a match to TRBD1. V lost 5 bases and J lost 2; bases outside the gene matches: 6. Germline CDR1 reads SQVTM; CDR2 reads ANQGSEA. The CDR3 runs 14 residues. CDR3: CSVLDRGANYGYTF. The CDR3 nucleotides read TGCAGCGTTCTAGACAGGGGGGCGAACTATGGCTACACCTTC.

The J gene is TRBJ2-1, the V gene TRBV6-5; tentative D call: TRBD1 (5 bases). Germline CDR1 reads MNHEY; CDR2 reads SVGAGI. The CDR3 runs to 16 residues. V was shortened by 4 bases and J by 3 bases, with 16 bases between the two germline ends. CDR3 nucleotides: TGTGCCAGCAGTTCCTCAACAGGCGAACTCTACAATGAGCAGTTCTTC. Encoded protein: CASSSSTGELYNEQFF.

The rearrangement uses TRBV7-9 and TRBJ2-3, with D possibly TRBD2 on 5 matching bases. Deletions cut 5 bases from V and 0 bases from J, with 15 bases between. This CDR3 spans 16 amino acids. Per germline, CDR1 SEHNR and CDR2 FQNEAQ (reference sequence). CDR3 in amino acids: CASSPPAGASTDTQYF. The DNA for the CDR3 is TGTGCCAGCAGCCCCCCGGCGGGCGCTAGCACAGATACGCAGTATTTT.

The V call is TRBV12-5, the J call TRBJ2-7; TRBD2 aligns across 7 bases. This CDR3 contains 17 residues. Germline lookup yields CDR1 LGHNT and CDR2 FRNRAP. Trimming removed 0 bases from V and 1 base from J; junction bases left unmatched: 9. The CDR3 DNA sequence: TGTGCTAGTGGTTTGGTTCACTACGGGGGGTCTTCCTACGAGCAGTACTTC. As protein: CASGLVHYGGSSYEQYF.

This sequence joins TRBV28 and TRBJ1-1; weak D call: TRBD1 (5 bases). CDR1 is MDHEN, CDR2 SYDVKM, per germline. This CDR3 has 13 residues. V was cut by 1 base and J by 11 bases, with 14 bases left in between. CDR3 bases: TGTGCCAGCAGTTTATCCAGGGTAGGGGAGGCTTTCTTT. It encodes CASSLSRVGEAFF.